The text below deals with one T cell receptor beta chain. The antigen this receptor binds is unknown. Per-base quality was not reported, and no clone a single base away is much larger than it. The CDR3 runs 12 residues from the cysteine to the phenylalanine. The only DNA kept is the CDR3, 36 bases in frame from the first base. The germline V gene specifies SNHLY as CDR1 and FYNNEI as CDR2. The germline ends are 10 bases apart after V is trimmed by 8 bases and J by 3 bases. The H label marked samples taken from distinct, geographically separated regions of the hepatocellular carcinoma nodule. Every patient had early-stage hepatocellular carcinoma and went to surgical resection without receiving any prior therapy. No macroscopic evidence of necrosis or hemorrhage was present in the sampled areas. Multiple regions from a couple of patients were subjected to TCR sequencing (ImmunoSeq). Frozen tissue samples from resection were taken at least 1 cm away from one another. Genomic DNA was isolated from bulk tissue with the DNeasy blood and tissue kit.

Using the immunoSEQ assay, the TCR beta chain CDR3 regions were sequenced from genomic DNA. Rearranged VDJ segments were amplified with primers annealing to V and J segments. From the authors' description of their analysis: The ImmunoSeq Analyzer software was used to compute clonality and richness metrics. Fisher's exact test, supplemented by a beta-binomial method for added stringency, was applied to identify differentially abundant clones between regions. TCRdb holds this immuneACCESS table with in-frame rearrangements only. Some clones are missing; in checked studies, unresolved V genes explain under half, and the rest has no known cause. V and J calls and clone size are given by that table; D and trimming were obtained from the DNA. This sample holds about 6,600 clones; roughly 52% were observed only once. Clones ranked in the top ten supply approximately 15% of the sample. The data were obtained in a study of intratumoral heterogeneity in liver cancer. About the investigation overall: Across the full approximately 14-patient cohort, most patients were male and the median age was 63 years. The full cohort included 70 or so multiregional samples from around 14 HCC patients, consisting of roughly 50 tumoral regions and 20 adjacent nontumoral regions. To examine intratumor heterogeneity, the study integrated RNA-seq, DNA sequencing, TCR-seq and SNP array data obtained from multiple regions of hepatocellular carcinoma specimens. Study-wide findings and limitations: TCR sequencing reportedly confirmed RNA-seq-based estimates of regional differences in tumor-infiltrating lymphocyte burden. Within each of the two sequenced patients, overall T cell clonality showed no significant difference between tumor regions. The authors acknowledged a relatively low patient number and under-sampled tumor-infiltrating lymphocyte representation as limitations. In each sequenced patient, tumor region a showed significantly more unique T-cell clonal expansions than tumor region b.

Recombination joined TRBV2 with TRBJ2-5; a tentative D call is TRBD2 (5 bases match). The source material was tumor tissue, sampled before any cancer treatment. The TCR was taken from an older man with hepatocellular carcinoma. The DNA reads TGTGCCAGCCCGGGAAGCAAAGAGACCCAGTACTTC. Translation gives CASPGSKETQYF. The CDR3, completed at both ends by the reference TRBV2 and TRBJ2-5 genes, gives the full variable domain EPEVTQTPSHQVTQMGQEVILRCVPISNHLYFYWYRQILGQKVEFLVSFYNNEISEKSEIFDDQFSVERPDGSNFTLKIRSTKLEDSAMYFCASPGSKETQYFGPGTRLLVL.